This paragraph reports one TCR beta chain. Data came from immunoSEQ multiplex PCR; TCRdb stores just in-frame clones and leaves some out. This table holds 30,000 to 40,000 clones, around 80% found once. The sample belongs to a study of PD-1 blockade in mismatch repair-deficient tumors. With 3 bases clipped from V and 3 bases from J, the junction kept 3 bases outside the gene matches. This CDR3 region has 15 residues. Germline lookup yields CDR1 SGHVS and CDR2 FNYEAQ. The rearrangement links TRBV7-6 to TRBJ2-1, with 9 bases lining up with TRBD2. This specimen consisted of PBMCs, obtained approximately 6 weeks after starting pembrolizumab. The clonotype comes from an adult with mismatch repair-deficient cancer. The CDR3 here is CASSFLAGHYNEQFF. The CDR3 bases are TGTGCCAGCAGCTTCCTAGCGGGACACTACAATGAGCAGTTCTTC.